The 9 T cell receptor beta chains listed next were all sequenced from one sample in a study of T cell responses to AZD1222 COVID-19 vaccine. Only in-frame clones appear in the TCRdb table, and some are missing; sequencing was by immunoSEQ multiplex PCR. The sample carries around 150,000 clones, more than 85% recorded once. Sequencing used peripheral blood, obtained 28 days after the second AZD1222 dose. Every receptor here comes from an adult who received the AZD1222 COVID-19 vaccine.

This chain links TRBV9 with TRBJ2-3; 11 bases line up with TRBD2. The trim removed 4 bases at V and 6 bases at J, leaving 10 bases unmatched. The germline CDR1 and CDR2 sequences are SGDLS and YYNGEE. The CDR3 totals 16 residues. The CDR3 DNA follows: TGTGCCAGCAGCACCCAGAGACTAGCGGGGTCGGATACGCAGTATTTT. Amino acids: CASSTQRLAGSDTQYF.

This clone was detected once. The gene calls are TRBV27 and TRBJ2-2; the D is unclear. Trimming removed 6 bases at V and 1 base at J, with 9 bases between. Germline V gives CDR1 MNHEY, CDR2 SMNVEV (reference sequence). This CDR3 spans 14 amino acids. CDR3 residues: CASRPRRNTGELFF. DNA for the CDR3: TGTGCCAGCAGGCCCAGGAGGAACACCGGGGAGCTGTTTTTT.

This chain links TRBV29-1 with TRBJ2-7, with D possibly being TRBD1 (7 bases). Germline values: CDR1 SQVTM, CDR2 ANQGSEA. This CDR3 is 17 amino acids long. The V and J ends lost 5 bases and 0 bases respectively, with 23 bases between them. CDR3 bases: TGCAGCGTTACACGAGACAGGGACTTGTTCGCCTCCTACGAGCAGTACTTC. Protein sequence: CSVTRDRDLFASYEQYF.

J is TRBJ1-6 and V is TRBV7-9; TRBD1 matches at 8 bases. The J segment lost 14 bases and the V segment lost 5 bases, leaving 14 bases of the junction unmatched. CDR1 is SEHNR, CDR2 FQNEAQ, per germline (reference sequence). This CDR3 has 15 amino acids. CDR3 nucleotides: TGTGCCAGCAGCGGACAGGGATGGGTCGTGGGAGCCCTCCACTTT. This gives the protein CASSGQGWVVGALHF.

The rearrangement links TRBV15 to TRBJ1-2; D is unresolved. The CDR3 consists of 14 residues. Germline V gives CDR1 LNHNV, CDR2 YYDKDF (reference sequence). With 0 bases removed from V and 4 bases from J, the gap between germline ends came to 9 bases. CDR3 DNA sequence: TGTGCCACCAGCAGAGATAGGGTCGGCTATGGCTACACCTTC. Protein sequence: CATSRDRVGYGYTF.

V and J are TRBV7-2 and TRBJ2-7; tentatively, D is TRBD1 (5 bases). Germline CDR1 and CDR2: SGHTA and FQGNSA. CDR3 size: 15 residues. Trimming took off 4 bases at V and 1 base at J, with 14 bases between the two ends. The chain's CDR3 is CASSWQGGRSYEQYF. In nucleotides, the CDR3 is TGTGCCAGCAGCTGGCAGGGTGGGCGGTCCTACGAGCAGTACTTC.

The rearrangement links TRBV3-1 (or the pseudogene TRBV3-2) to TRBJ1-5; 8 bases are a match to TRBD1. V was pared by 4 bases and J by 7 bases, with 6 bases of the junction left unmatched. The CDR3 spans 14 residues. Looked up from germline, CDR1 is LGHDT and CDR2 is YNNKEL (reference sequence). CDR3 loop: CASSPTGEKQPQHF. The CDR3 DNA reads as TGTGCCAGCAGCCCGACAGGGGAGAAACAGCCCCAGCATTTT.

The chain has TRBV5-4 and TRBJ2-1, with 10 positions matching TRBD2. The CDR3 has 15 residues. Per germline, CDR1 SGHNT and CDR2 YYREEE (reference sequence). J lost 9 bases, V lost 2 bases, and 8 bases had no gene match. CDR3 sequence: CASSFRSGGGIEQFF. The DNA for the CDR3 is TGTGCCAGCAGCTTTCGGAGCGGGGGGGGAATTGAGCAGTTCTTC.

The rearrangement joins TRBV23-1 to TRBJ2-7; 11 positions match TRBD1. TRBV23-1 is an open reading frame whose function is uncertain. V dropped 0 bases and J dropped 7; count of bases not matched to a gene: 2. The CDR3 has 14 residues. The CDR3 DNA follows: TGCGCCAGCAGTCAATCGGACAGGGGGCATGAGCAGTACTTC. Encoded protein: CASSQSDRGHEQYF.